This T cell receptor beta chain was captured in a study of shared clonotypes between healthy human individuals (dated by TCRdb to the early 2020s). Regarding the study in general: A few men and a couple of women, aged 18 to 49 years, made up the cohort. Different laboratories and diverse techniques were used to prepare libraries and sequence TCR repertoires, to increase sequencing depth and limit assay-specific biases. Leukapheresis yielded between about 0.9 and 9.5 billion PBMCs per donor. To estimate repertoire size and how much clonotypes are shared between individuals, the study performed deep sequencing of blood TCR repertoires from roughly five healthy adults. For each donor, CD4 naive and CD4 memory were each given three plates, CD8 naive was given two plates, and CD8 memory was given one plate.

This clone occurred once. Its antigen remains unidentified. Base qualities are not at hand, and no much larger clone is one base apart. Using the deep immunoSEQ assay, TCR CDR3 regions were amplified from genomic DNA by multiplex PCR. Genomic DNA extracted from each cell subset was distributed evenly over all wells of several immunoSEQ 96-well plates, and each plate served as one replicate. For sorted subsets, each replicate PCR was loaded with 200 to 250 ng genomic DNA, equivalent to 30,000 or so T cell genomes. The purified libraries were quantified using a Qubit 3.0 fluorometer, sized with a Bioanalyzer 2100, and then quantified again using the KAPA Library Quantification kit. Each immunoSEQ 96-well plate was sequenced on its own single-read 150-cycle Illumina NextSeq 550 flow cell. Per the source publication's procedure: Because only junctional sequences without quality scores were contained in the immunoSEQ output, filtering matching that applied to full-length reads could not be performed. Sequences were annotated with PyIR, a Python wrapper for IgBLAST v1.9, using IMGT germline references to assign V/J genes and CDR3. Reads were removed for weak V/J assignments (E-value above 1e-6), missing CDR3, stop codons, out-of-frame junctions, or ambiguous translated residues. V3J clonotypes were defined as sequences sharing the same inferred V gene, J gene, and CDR3 amino acid sequence. Percentage overlap between repertoires was computed as shared unique clonotypes divided by the size of the smaller repertoire. Richness of each repertoire was evaluated using RTK rarefaction, the Chao1 estimator, and Recon v2.1 estimates of unobserved clonotypes. OLGA was used to compute generation probabilities for all TCRbeta clonotypes that the gDNA method yielded from a handful of donors. Held by TCRdb, this immuneACCESS table contains in-frame sequences only and omits some clones. Under half of the omission traces to an unresolved V gene where checked; the cause of the rest is unknown. V and J calls and clone size are given by that table; D and trimming were obtained from the DNA. This sample has under 600,000 clones in its table, and 95% to 98% of those were observed once. The ten most abundant clones make up less than 0.35% of the sample.

Overall study results and their limits: Sampling was restricted to blood, and TCR repertoires in tissues likely differ from the TCR repertoires found in blood. Pairwise subsampling led to the expectation that sequencing depth would affect the degree of clonotype sharing among donors. Sharing across a handful of donors was observed for approximately 4.6% of naive CD4, less than 4% of naive CD8, over 2% of memory CD4, and around 0.4% of memory CD8 clonotypes. Because the study included a small number of donors, the genetic and exposure-history diversity represented was limited. Estimated clonotype richness was generally larger for naive than for memory subsets. Incomplete sequencing was indicated by rarefaction of sorted-subset datasets, despite the large sequencing depth. Higher generation probabilities were observed for clonotypes shared by all four sorted-subset donors than for non-shared clonotypes.

CDR1 and CDR2 were assigned from the germline V gene (reference sequence) as MNHEY and SMNVEV. Including cysteine and phenylalanine, the CDR3 has 16 amino acids. The kept DNA is CDR3 alone, 48 bases in frame from the first base. Between the V and J ends, shortened by 2 bases and 0 bases respectively, the junction contains 14 bases. CD8 naive samples were obtained by positive selection for CCR7 among CD45RO-negative cells, yielding a CD45RA+CCR7+ population from which TemRA cells were excluded. The donors were healthy, HIV-negative adults who had no recently reported acute infections or vaccinations. Every donor was a Caucasian adult living in Nashville, Tennessee, USA. Blood was obtained by leukapheresis, after which PBMCs were separated by Ficoll-Histopaque density gradient centrifugation and cryopreserved in liquid nitrogen vapor phase. Analytical flow cytometry was used to check the purity and quantity of every magnetically sorted T cell population. Each sorted fraction had its genomic DNA isolated and then quantified by UV absorbance on a Nanodrop 2000c.

This TCR derives from a man aged 30-40 years in good health. What was sequenced was naive CD8+ T cells sorted from blood. The cell subset or site label corresponds to: CD45RA+CCR7+. This receptor chain uses TRBV27 and TRBJ2-7, with TRBD1 tentatively as D gene (5 bases match). The encoded CDR3 is CASSLGPWTSSYEQYF. The DNA sequence follows: TGTGCCAGCAGTTTAGGACCGTGGACATCCTCCTACGAGCAGTACTTC.